This T cell receptor beta chain was recorded in a study of shared clonotypes between healthy human individuals. Study-wide background: Samples came from a couple of female and three male donors aged 18 to 49.

The CDR3 totals 14 residues. J lost 1 base, V lost 6 bases, and 5 bases had no gene match. The germline CDR1 and CDR2 sequences are MNHEY and SVGAGI. General study findings and limits: Researchers sampled only blood; tissue repertoires likely differ. About 4.5% of naive CD4 clonotypes were common to a few donors.

Data came from immunoSEQ multiplex PCR; TCRdb stores just in-frame clones and leaves some out. The sample lists under 1 million clones, 85% to 95% occurring once. For this clone: Its matching antigen is unknown.

Naive CD8 cells comprised CD45RO-negative, CCR7-positively selected cells, excluding terminally differentiated effector memory CD45RA+ cells. The sequence derives from a man younger than 45 in good health. The genes are TRBV6-5 and TRBJ1-1, with TRBD1 identical over 7 bases. Source material: naive CD8+ T cells sorted from blood. This CDR3 is CASSPWTGNTEAFF. Here the CDR3 DNA reads TGTGCCAGCAGCCCTTGGACAGGGAACACTGAAGCTTTCTTT.